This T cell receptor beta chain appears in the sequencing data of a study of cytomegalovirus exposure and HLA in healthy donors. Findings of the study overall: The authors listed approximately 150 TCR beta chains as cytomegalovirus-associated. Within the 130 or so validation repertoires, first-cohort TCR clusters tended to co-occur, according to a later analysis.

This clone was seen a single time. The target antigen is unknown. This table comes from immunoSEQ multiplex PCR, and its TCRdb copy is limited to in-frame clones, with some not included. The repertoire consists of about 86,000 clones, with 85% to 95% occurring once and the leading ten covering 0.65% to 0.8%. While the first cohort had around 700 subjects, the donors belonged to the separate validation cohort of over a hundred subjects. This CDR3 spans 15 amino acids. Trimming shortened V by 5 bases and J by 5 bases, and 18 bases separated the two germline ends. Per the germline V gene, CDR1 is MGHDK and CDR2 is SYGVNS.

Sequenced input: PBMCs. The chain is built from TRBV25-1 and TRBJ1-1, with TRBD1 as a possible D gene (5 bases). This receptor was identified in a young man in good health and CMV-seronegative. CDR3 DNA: TGTGCCAGCAGTCCATATACCAGGGTCGGAACTGAAGCTTTCTTT. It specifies CASSPYTRVGTEAFF.